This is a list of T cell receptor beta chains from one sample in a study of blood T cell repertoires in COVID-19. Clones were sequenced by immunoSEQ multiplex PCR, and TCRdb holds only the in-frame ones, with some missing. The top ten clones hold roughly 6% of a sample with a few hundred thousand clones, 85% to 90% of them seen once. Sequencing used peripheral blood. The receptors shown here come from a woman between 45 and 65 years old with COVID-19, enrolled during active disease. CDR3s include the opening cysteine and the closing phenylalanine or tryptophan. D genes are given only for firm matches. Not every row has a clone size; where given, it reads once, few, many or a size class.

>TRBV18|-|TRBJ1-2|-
CASSPAGDYGYTF
TGTGCCAGCTCACCCGCAGGGGACTATGGCTACACCTTC
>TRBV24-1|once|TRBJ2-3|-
CATSDLRGARERSTDTQYF
TGTGCCACCAGTGATTTACGGGGGGCACGGGAGCGGAGCACAGATACGCAGTATTTT
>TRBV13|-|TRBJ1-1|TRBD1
CASSSPGTGPTEAFF
TGTGCCAGCAGCTCCCCCGGGACAGGGCCCACTGAAGCTTTCTTT
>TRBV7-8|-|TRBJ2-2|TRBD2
CASSLASGSTGELFF
TGTGCCAGCAGCTTGGCTAGCGGTTCCACCGGGGAGCTGTTTTTT
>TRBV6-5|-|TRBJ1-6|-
CATSDSFNSPLHF
TGTGCCACTTCGGACAGTTTCAATTCACCCCTCCACTTT
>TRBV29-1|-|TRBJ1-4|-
CSGKQGSEKLFF
TGCAGCGGTAAACAGGGAAGCGAAAAACTGTTTTTT
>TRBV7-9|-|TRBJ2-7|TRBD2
CASSTTSGAHYEQYF
TGTGCCAGCAGCACCACTAGCGGAGCCCACTACGAGCAGTACTTC
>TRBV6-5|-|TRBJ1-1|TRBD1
CASRTGTGGNTEAFF
TGTGCCAGCAGAACCGGGACAGGCGGTAACACTGAAGCTTTCTTT
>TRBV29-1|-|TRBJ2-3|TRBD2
CSVAPTVSGRAQQYF
TGCAGCGTTGCCCCGACGGTTAGCGGGAGGGCCCAGCAGTATTTT
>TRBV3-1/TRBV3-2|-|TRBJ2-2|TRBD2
CASSDSGRPSAGELFF
TGTGCCAGCAGCGATAGCGGGAGACCTAGTGCCGGGGAGCTGTTTTTT
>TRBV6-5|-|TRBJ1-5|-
CASTPQGGNQPQHF
TGTGCCAGCACCCCTCAGGGAGGGAATCAGCCCCAGCATTTT
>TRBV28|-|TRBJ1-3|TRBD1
CASRSAGRGLGNTIYF
TGTGCCAGCAGATCCGCCGGAAGGGGGCTTGGAAACACCATATATTTT
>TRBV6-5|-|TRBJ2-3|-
CASSDSEGRTDTQYF
TGTGCCAGCAGTGACTCGGAGGGCCGGACAGATACGCAGTATTTT
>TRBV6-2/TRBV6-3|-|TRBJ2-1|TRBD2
CASSLGLAGVYNEQFF
TGTGCCAGCAGTTTGGGACTAGCGGGAGTCTACAATGAGCAGTTCTTC
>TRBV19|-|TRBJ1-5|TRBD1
CASDGQGAVSNQPQHF
TGTGCCTCTGATGGACAGGGGGCGGTGAGCAATCAGCCCCAGCATTTT
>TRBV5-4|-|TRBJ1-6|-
CASSLDRRLNSPLHF
TGTGCCAGCAGCTTGGATAGGAGACTAAATTCACCCCTCCACTTT
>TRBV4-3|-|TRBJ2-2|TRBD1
CASSLLLPGQGAGELFF
TGCGCCAGCAGCCTCCTACTTCCGGGACAGGGGGCCGGGGAGCTGTTTTTT
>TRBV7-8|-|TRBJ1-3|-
CASSTSIGGSGNTIYF
TGTGCCAGCAGCACATCCATTGGGGGGTCTGGAAACACCATATATTTT
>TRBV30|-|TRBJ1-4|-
CAWSGRGRANEKLFF
TGTGCCTGGAGTGGGCGGGGAAGGGCTAATGAAAAACTGTTTTTT
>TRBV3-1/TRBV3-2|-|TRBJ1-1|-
CASSQGGEAFF
TGTGCCAGCAGCCAAGGAGGGGAAGCTTTCTTT
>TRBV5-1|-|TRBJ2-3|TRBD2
CASGPGLAGGGGTDTQYF
TGCGCCAGCGGACCAGGACTAGCGGGAGGGGGCGGCACAGATACGCAGTATTTT
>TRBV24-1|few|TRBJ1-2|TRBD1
CATSDLDRVYGYTF
TGTGCCACCAGTGATTTGGACAGGGTCTATGGCTACACCTTC
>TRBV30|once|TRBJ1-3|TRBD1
CAWGTGSGNTIYF
TGTGCCTGGGGGACAGGGTCTGGAAACACCATATATTTT
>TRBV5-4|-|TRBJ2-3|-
CASSSSGVGTQYF
TGTGCCAGCAGCTCTTCAGGGGTGGGGACGCAGTATTTT
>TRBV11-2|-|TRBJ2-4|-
CASSQVWRAGDIQYF
TGTGCCAGCAGCCAGGTGTGGAGGGCCGGGGACATTCAGTACTTC
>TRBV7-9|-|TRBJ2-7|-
CASSTSSDSHEQYF
TGTGCCAGCAGCACATCCTCCGACAGTCACGAGCAGTACTTC
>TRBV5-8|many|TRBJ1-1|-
CASSLGMRVRTEAFF
TGTGCCAGCAGCCTGGGGATGAGGGTTCGGACTGAAGCTTTCTTT
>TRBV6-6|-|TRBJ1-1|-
CASSYTASWGPAFF
TGTGCCAGCAGTTACACCGCGTCGTGGGGGCCGGCTTTCTTT
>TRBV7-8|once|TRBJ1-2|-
CASSPLQGYGYTF
TGTGCCAGCAGCCCGCTTCAGGGATATGGCTACACCTTC
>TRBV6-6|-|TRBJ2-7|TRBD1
CASRFGQGPYEQYF
TGTGCCAGCAGATTCGGACAGGGCCCCTACGAGCAGTACTTC
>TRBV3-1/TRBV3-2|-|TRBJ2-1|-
CASEIEDSYNEQFF
TGTGCCAGCGAAATTGAGGACTCCTACAATGAGCAGTTCTTC
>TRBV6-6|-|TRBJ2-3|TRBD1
CASSFTGGAGTDTQYF
TGTGCCAGCAGTTTCACAGGGGGCGCCGGGACAGATACGCAGTATTTT
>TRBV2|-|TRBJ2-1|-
CASTFIGGFF
TGTGCCAGCACCTTTATAGGAGGGTTCTTC
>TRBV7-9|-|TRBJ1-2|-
CASSFTGYGYTF
TGTGCCAGCAGCTTTACAGGGTACGGCTACACCTTC
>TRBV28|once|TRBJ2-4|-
CASRVGGLAKNIQYF
TGTGCCAGCAGGGTCGGGGGACTAGCCAAAAACATTCAGTACTTC
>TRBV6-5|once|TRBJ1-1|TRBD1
CASIPRGGRTTEAFF
TGTGCCAGCATTCCGCGAGGGGGCCGAACTACTGAAGCTTTCTTT
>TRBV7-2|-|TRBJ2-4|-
CASSPRGQRVNIQYF
TGTGCCAGCAGCCCCCGGGGACAGCGGGTTAACATTCAGTACTTC
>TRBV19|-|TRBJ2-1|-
CASSITSQGVNEQFF
TGTGCCAGTAGTATTACCTCCCAAGGGGTCAATGAGCAGTTCTTC
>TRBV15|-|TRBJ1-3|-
CATSRSQGSGNTIYF
TGTGCCACCAGCAGGTCTCAGGGATCTGGAAACACCATATATTTT
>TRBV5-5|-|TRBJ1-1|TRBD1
CASSAGGQGANTEAFF
TGTGCCAGCAGCGCAGGTGGACAGGGGGCGAACACTGAAGCTTTCTTT
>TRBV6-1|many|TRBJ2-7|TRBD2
CASSEELAGAYEQYF
TGTGCCAGCAGTGAGGAACTAGCGGGAGCTTACGAGCAGTACTTC
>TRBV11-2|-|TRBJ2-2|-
CASSPGTGELFF
TGTGCCAGCAGCCCCGGCACCGGGGAGCTGTTTTTT
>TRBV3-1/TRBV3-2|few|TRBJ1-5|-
CASSQLGAGQPQHF
TGTGCCAGCAGCCAGTTGGGCGCGGGTCAGCCCCAGCATTTT
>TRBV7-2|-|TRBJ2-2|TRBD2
CASSLTSGKVGELFF
TGTGCCAGCAGCTTGACTAGCGGGAAGGTCGGGGAGCTGTTTTTT
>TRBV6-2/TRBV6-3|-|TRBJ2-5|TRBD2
CASSYGGLAEETQYF
TGTGCCAGCAGTTACGGAGGACTAGCGGAAGAGACCCAGTACTTC